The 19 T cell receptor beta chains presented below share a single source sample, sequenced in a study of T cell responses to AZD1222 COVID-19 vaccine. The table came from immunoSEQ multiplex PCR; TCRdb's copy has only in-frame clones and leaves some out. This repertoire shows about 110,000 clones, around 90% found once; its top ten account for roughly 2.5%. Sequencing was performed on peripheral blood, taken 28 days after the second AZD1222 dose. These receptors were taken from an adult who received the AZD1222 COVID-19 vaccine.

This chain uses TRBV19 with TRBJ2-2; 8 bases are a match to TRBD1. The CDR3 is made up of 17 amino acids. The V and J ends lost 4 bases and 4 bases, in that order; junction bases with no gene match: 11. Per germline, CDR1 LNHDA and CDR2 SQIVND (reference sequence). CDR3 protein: CASSRTPGQAVTGELFF. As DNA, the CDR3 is TGTGCCAGTAGTAGAACGCCGGGACAGGCGGTCACCGGGGAGCTGTTTTTT.

The DNA of the CDR3 is TGCGCCAGCCAAGATATTCGGACAGGGGCAGATACGCAGTATTTT. It translates to CASQDIRTGADTQYF. The chain joins TRBV5-1 to TRBJ2-3; 9 bases are shared with TRBD1. Trimming cost V 7 bases and J 4 bases; bases outside gene matches: 10. The CDR3 loop spans 15 amino acids. CDR1 and CDR2 from the germline V gene are SGHRS and YFSETQ.

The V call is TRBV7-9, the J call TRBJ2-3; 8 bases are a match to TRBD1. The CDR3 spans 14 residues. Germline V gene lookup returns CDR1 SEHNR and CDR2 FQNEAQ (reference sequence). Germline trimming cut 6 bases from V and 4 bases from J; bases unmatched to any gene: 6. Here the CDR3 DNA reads TGTGCCAGCAGACAACGACAGGGGTCAGATACGCAGTATTTT. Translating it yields CASRQRQGSDTQYF.

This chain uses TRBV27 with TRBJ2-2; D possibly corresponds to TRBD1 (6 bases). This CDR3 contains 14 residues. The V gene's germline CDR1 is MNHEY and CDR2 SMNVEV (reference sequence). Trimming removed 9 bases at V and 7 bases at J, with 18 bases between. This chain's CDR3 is CASSRGRGHGELFF. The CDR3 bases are TGTGCCAGTTCTAGGGGGAGAGGCCACGGGGAGCTGTTTTTT.

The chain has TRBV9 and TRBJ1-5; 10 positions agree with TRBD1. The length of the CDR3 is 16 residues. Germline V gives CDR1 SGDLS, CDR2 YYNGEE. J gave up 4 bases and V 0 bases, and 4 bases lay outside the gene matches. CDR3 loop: CASSVGTGGRNQPQHF. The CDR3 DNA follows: TGTGCCAGCAGCGTAGGGACAGGGGGTAGGAATCAGCCCCAGCATTTT.

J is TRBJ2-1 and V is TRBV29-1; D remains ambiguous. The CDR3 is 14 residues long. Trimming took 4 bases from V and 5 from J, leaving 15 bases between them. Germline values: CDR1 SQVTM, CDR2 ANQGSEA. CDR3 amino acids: CSVVPMDGHNEQFF. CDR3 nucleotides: TGCAGCGTTGTGCCTATGGACGGACACAATGAGCAGTTCTTC.

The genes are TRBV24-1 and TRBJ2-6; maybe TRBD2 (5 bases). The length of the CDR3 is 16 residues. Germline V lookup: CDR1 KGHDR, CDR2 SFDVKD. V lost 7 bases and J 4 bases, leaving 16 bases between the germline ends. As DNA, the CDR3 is TGTGCCACCAGCTACAGCGGAGCGGAGGGGGCCAACGTCCTGACTTTC. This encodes CATSYSGAEGANVLTF.

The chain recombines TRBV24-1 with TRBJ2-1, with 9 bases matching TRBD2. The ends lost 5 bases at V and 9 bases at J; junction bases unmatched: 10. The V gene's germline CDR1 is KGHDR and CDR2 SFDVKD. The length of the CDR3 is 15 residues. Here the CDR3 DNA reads TGTGCCACCAGTGCTATGGCGGGAGGGCCTAGTGAGCAGTTCTTC. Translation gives CATSAMAGGPSEQFF.

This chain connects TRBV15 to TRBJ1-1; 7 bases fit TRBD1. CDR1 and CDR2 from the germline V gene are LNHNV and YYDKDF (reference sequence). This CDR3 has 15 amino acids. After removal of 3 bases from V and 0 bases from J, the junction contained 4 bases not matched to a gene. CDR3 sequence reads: CATSRSGQMNTEAFF. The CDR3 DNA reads TGTGCCACCAGCAGGTCGGGACAGATGAACACTGAAGCTTTCTTT.

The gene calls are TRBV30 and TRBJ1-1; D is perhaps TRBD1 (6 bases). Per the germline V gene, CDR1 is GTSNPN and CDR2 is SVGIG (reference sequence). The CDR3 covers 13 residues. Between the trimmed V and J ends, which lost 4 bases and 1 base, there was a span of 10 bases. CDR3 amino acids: CAWKGGANTEAFF. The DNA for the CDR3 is TGTGCCTGGAAGGGGGGGGCGAACACTGAAGCTTTCTTT.

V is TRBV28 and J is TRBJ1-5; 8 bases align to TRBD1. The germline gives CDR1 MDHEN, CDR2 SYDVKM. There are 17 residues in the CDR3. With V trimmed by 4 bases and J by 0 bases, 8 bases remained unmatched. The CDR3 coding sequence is TGTGCCAGCAGTTCCTCTGCAGGGGGCCTTAGCAATCAGCCCCAGCATTTT. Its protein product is CASSSSAGGLSNQPQHF.

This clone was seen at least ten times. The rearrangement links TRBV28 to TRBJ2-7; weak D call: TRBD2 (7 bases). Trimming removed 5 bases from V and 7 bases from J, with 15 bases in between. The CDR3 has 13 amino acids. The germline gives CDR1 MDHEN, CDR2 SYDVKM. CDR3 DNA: TGTGCCAGCAGTCCAGGGAGGGGGGTTGAGCAGTACTTC. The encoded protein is CASSPGRGVEQYF. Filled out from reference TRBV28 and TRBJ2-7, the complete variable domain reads DVKVTQSSRYLVKRTGEKVFLECVQDMDHENMFWYRQDPGLGLRLIYFSYDVKMKEKGDIPEGYSVSREKKERFSLILESASTNQTSMYLCASSPGRGVEQYFGPGTRLTVT.

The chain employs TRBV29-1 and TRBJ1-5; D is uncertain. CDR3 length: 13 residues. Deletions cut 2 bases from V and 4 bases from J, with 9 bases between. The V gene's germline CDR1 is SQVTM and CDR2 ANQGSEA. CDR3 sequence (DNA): TGCAGCGTTGAATACCAATCTAATCAGCCCCAGCATTTT. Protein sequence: CSVEYQSNQPQHF.

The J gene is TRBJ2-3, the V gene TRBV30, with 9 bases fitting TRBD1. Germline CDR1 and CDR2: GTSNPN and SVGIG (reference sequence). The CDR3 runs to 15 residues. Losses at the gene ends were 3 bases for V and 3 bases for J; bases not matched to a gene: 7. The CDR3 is CAWRPRDRATDTQYF. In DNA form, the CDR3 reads TGTGCCTGGAGACCCCGGGACAGGGCAACAGATACGCAGTATTTT.

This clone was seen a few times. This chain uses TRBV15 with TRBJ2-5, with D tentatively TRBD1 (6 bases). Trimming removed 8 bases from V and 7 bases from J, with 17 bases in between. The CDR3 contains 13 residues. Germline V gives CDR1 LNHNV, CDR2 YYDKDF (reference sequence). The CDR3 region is CATRDTDVGTQYF. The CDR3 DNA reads TGTGCCACCCGGGACACCGATGTAGGGACCCAGTACTTC.

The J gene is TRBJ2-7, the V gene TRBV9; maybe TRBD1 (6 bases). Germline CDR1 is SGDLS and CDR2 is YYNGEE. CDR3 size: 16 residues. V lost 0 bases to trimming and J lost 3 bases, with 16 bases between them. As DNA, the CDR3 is TGTGCCAGCAGCGTAGGGGGGCCAGGATACGACTACGAGCAGTACTTC. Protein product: CASSVGGPGYDYEQYF.

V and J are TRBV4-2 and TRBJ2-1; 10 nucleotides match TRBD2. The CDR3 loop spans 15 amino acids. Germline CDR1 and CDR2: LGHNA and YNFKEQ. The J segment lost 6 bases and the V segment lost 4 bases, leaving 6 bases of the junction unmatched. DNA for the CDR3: TGTGCCAGCAGCCCGCTAGCGGGAGACGCCAATGAGCAGTTCTTC. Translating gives CASSPLAGDANEQFF.

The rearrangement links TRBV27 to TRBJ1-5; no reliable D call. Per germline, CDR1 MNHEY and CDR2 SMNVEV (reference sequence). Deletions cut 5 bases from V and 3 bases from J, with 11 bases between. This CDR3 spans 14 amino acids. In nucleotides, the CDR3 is TGTGCCAGCAGTACGGGGATCGTCAATCAGCCCCAGCATTTT. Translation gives CASSTGIVNQPQHF.

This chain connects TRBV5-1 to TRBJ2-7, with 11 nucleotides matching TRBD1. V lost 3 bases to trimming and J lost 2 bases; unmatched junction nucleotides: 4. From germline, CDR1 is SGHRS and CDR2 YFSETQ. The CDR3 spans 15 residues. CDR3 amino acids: CASSSPGQGAYEQYF. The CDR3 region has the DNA TGCGCCAGCAGCTCCCCGGGACAGGGGGCCTACGAGCAGTACTTC.